Below are 15 T cell receptor beta chains sequenced from a single sample in a study of T cell repertoires in cytomegalovirus infection. TCRdb reprocessed the reads with MiXCR, giving one entry per CDR3 protein. The sample shows 250,000 to 300,000 distinct CDR3 sequences, about 25% of them seen only once. The sample was PBMCs. The source of these receptors is a human donor in good health (CMV status not recorded). Some clones in this sample may be carry-over from other donors' samples.

In its sample, this clonotype was seen a few times. This chain links TRBV7-9 with TRBJ1-1; unclear D gene. Per the germline V gene, CDR1 is SEHNR and CDR2 is FQNEAQ (reference sequence). CDR3 length: 13 amino acids. V shed 5 bases and J shed 5 bases, with 12 bases lying between them. The chain's CDR3 is CASSQVGRTEAFF. The CDR3 DNA sequence: TGTGCCAGCAGCCAGGTAGGGAGGACTGAAGCTTTCTTT.

The table lists this clonotype with a few counts. This chain joins TRBV10-3 and TRBJ2-3, with TRBD1 identical over 7 bases. The germline gives CDR1 ENHRY, CDR2 SYGVKD. This CDR3 has 12 amino acids. With 11 bases clipped from V and 6 bases from J, the junction kept 8 bases outside the gene matches. CDR3 DNA sequence: TGTGCCGTATCCCTACAGGGGGATACGCAGTATTTT. Its protein is CAVSLQGDTQYF.

This clonotype was observed a handful of times. The V and J genes are TRBV7-2 and TRBJ2-2; 13 bases fit TRBD2. The germline gives CDR1 SGHTA, CDR2 FQGNSA. This CDR3 spans 18 amino acids. The V gene end was trimmed by 5 bases and the J gene end by 6 bases; junction bases not matched to a gene: 12. The CDR3 DNA is TGTGCCAGCAGCGGAACATACCGACTAGCGGGAGGTCCCGGGGAGCTGTTTTTT. This encodes CASSGTYRLAGGPGELFF.

This clonotype was found a few times. This rearrangement joins TRBV7-2 to TRBJ2-7; D gene unclear. Germline loops: CDR1 SGHTA, CDR2 FQGNSA. The CDR3 extends over 15 amino acids. The ends were cut back, 5 bases at V and 4 bases at J, with 18 bases in the middle. The CDR3 reads CASSPGAGRWYEQYF. The CDR3 DNA is TGTGCCAGCAGCCCCGGCGCAGGCCGTTGGTACGAGCAGTACTTC.

The genes are TRBV29-1 and TRBJ1-1, with unresolved D. This CDR3 region has 13 residues. The V gene lost 5 bases and the J gene lost 0 bases, with 10 bases spanning the gap. The germline V gene has CDR1 SQVTM and CDR2 ANQGSEA. The CDR3 loop reads CSVREIMNTEAFF. The CDR3 nucleotides are TGCAGCGTTCGGGAGATCATGAACACTGAAGCTTTCTTT.

This clonotype has a count of ten or more. The J gene is TRBJ2-3, the V gene TRBV7-6; maybe TRBD2 (7 bases). Deletions cut 3 bases from V and 4 bases from J, with 14 bases between. The germline CDR1 and CDR2 sequences are SGHVS and FNYEAQ. The CDR3 totals 15 residues. The CDR3 loop is CASSLSRGGADTQYF. The CDR3 nucleotides read TGTGCCAGCAGCTTGAGTAGGGGGGGAGCAGATACGCAGTATTTT.

This chain joins TRBV10-3 and TRBJ2-5, with TRBD2 matching 8 bases. This CDR3 is built from 19 residues. The V gene end was trimmed by 8 bases and the J gene end by 1 base; junction bases not matched to a gene: 21. The V gene's germline CDR1 is ENHRY and CDR2 SYGVKD. Written as DNA, the CDR3 is TGTGCCATCCCATCGAGCAGGCGGCAGACTAGCGTTCCCCAAGAGACCCAGTACTTC. It specifies CAIPSSRRQTSVPQETQYF.

This clonotype was detected only a few times. This chain connects TRBV20-1 to TRBJ2-7, with a weak D call TRBD1 (5 bases). The germline V and J ends were trimmed by 7 bases and 3 bases, with 19 bases remaining between them. The CDR3 totals 14 residues. The germline gives CDR1 DFQATT, CDR2 SNEGSKA (reference sequence). CDR3 nucleotides: TGCAGTGTTCTTTCCGACGCAGGGAACTACGAGCAGTACTTC. Protein: CSVLSDAGNYEQYF.

The sample holds a few counts of this clonotype. This rearrangement joins TRBV12-3 or TRBV12-4 to TRBJ1-5; the D gene is possibly TRBD1 (5 bases). CDR3 length: 16 amino acids. Trimming took off 4 bases at V and 2 bases at J, with 15 bases between the two ends. The CDR3 spells CASSSGPSSGNQPQHF. As DNA, the CDR3 is TGTGCCAGCAGTTCGGGACCATCATCGGGCAATCAGCCCCAGCATTTT.

This chain connects TRBV28 to TRBJ2-1; 8 positions agree with TRBD2. V was pared by 6 bases and J by 0 bases, with 7 bases of the junction left unmatched. CDR1 and CDR2 from the germline V gene are MDHEN and SYDVKM. CDR3 length: 16 residues. The CDR3 region is CASRRRGARSYNEQFF. As DNA, the CDR3 is TGTGCCAGCAGGCGGCGGGGGGCTCGCTCCTACAATGAGCAGTTCTTC.

The gene calls are TRBV18 and TRBJ2-5; no clear D gene. CDR3 size: 15 residues. V was cut by 3 bases and J by 2 bases, with 13 bases left in between. CDR1 KGHSH and CDR2 LQKENI come from the germline V gene. For the CDR3, the DNA is TGTGCCAGCTCACCCCGGGCGGCGTTTCAAGAGACCCAGTACTTC. Translation gives CASSPRAAFQETQYF.

V gene TRBV2 combines with J gene TRBJ2-3, with D possibly matching TRBD2 (6 bases). Germline V lookup: CDR1 SNHLY, CDR2 FYNNEI. This CDR3 has 14 amino acids. V lost 6 bases and J 4 bases, leaving 14 bases between the germline ends. DNA for the CDR3: TGTGCCAGCAGAAGGAGGGATCCTCCAGATACGCAGTATTTT. Translating gives CASRRRDPPDTQYF.

The V gene is TRBV14, the J gene TRBJ1-1; tentative D call: TRBD1 (5 bases). Germline V CDR1 and CDR2: SGHDN, FVKESK. This CDR3 has 16 residues. V lost 5 bases, J lost 1 base, and 17 bases lay in between. The DNA of the CDR3 is TGTGCCAGCAGCTTACGGTCAGGGAGAAGGAACACTGAAGCTTTCTTT. Protein: CASSLRSGRRNTEAFF.

About this clonotype itself: One junction end disagrees with the germline gene, perhaps due to a read error. The chain links TRBV4-1 to TRBJ2-1; D is perhaps TRBD1 (5 bases). This CDR3 region has 17 residues. From germline, CDR1 is MGHRA and CDR2 YSYEKL. The CDR3 DNA follows: TGCGCCAGCAGCCAAGATCAAGAGGACATTTCCTACAAGGAGCAGTTCTTC. Encoded protein: CASSQDQEDISYKEQFF.

The rearrangement joins TRBV20-1 to TRBJ1-5; 8 bases match TRBD1. V gave up 6 bases and J gave up 0 bases; unmatched junction bases: 4. Per germline, CDR1 DFQATT and CDR2 SNEGSKA (reference sequence). This CDR3 contains 14 residues. The CDR3 DNA sequence: TGCAGTGCGCGGACAGGGCTTAGCAATCAGCCCCAGCATTTT. Its translation: CSARTGLSNQPQHF.